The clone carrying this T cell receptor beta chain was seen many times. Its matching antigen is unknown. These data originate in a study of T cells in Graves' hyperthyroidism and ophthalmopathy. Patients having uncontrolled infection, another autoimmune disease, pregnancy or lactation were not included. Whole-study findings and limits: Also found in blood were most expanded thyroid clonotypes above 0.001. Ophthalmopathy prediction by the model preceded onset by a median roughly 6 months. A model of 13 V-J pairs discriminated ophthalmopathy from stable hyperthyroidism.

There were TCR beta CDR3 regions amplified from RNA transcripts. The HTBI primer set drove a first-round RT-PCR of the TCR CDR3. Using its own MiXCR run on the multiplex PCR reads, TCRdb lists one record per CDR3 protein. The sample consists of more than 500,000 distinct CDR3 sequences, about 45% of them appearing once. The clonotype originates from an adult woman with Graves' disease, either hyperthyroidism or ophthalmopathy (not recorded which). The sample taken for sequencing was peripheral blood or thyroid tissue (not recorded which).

The DNA of the CDR3 is TGTGCCAGCAGCGGTAACTACGAGCAGTACTTC. It codes for CASSGNYEQYF. The chain combines TRBV6-1 with TRBJ2-7; D call uncertain. Germline V gene data show CDR1 as MNHNS and CDR2 as SASEGT. The V end lost 6 bases, the J end lost 3 bases, and 6 bases lay between the germline ends. This CDR3 has 11 amino acids.